This T cell receptor (beta chain) was retrieved from a study of CD8+ T cells in alopecia areata. Looking at the study overall: The SALT score measured affected scalp surface percentage in treated patients. Study results and limitations: Clonality was higher in lesional than normal scalp, especially in alopecia totalis/universalis. Throughout tofacitinib, many expanded lesional clones continued to persist in scalp and blood.

Worth noting for this clone: Its antigen is still unknown.

Treatment in this sample: oral pan-JAK inhibitor, 5-10 mg twice daily. RNA, once extracted, was reverse transcribed into cDNA for use as the sequencing template. Measured with immunoSEQ multiplex PCR; TCRdb has only the in-frame clones, and not every one. The data hold 110,000 or so clones, with roughly three fifths observed a single time. The germline V gene has CDR1 SEHNR and CDR2 FQNEAQ (reference sequence). With V trimmed by 5 bases and J by 1 base, 16 bases remained unmatched. This CDR3 comprises 18 residues. Source: CD4+ T cells sorted from blood, taken at week 24, from a patient treated with tofacitinib. The source of this sequence is a human donor with alopecia areata. V is TRBV7-9 and J is TRBJ2-5, with TRBD1 identical over 7 bases. The CDR3, as DNA: TGTGCCAGCAGCCCTAGGGAAGGGGACAGCGGTCTCCAAGAGACCCAGTACTTC. It encodes CASSPREGDSGLQETQYF.